The next 28 T cell receptor beta chains were all read from a single sample in a study of OX40 agonist ivuxolimab in advanced cancers. TCRdb keeps only in-frame clones here, not all; method: immunoSEQ multiplex PCR. The table has 85,000 to 100,000 clones, about 85% seen once; the top ten hold over 0.2%. Sequenced material: CD4+ or CD8+ T cells sorted from blood, taken in a trial of the OX40 agonist ivuxolimab. These receptors were taken from an adult with an advanced solid tumor such as melanoma, head and neck, liver or kidney cancer.

V usage is TRBV6-6 and J usage is TRBJ2-3, with TRBD2 matching 10 bases. CDR3 length: 15 amino acids. J lost 0 bases, V lost 8 bases, and 5 bases had no gene match. CDR1 is MNHNY and CDR2 is SVGAGI in the germline V gene (reference sequence). DNA for the CDR3: TGTGCCAGCCGACTAGCGGGCCTTAGCACAGATACGCAGTATTTT. Protein sequence: CASRLAGLSTDTQYF.

The rearrangement uses TRBV2 and TRBJ1-6; D is perhaps TRBD1 (5 bases). This CDR3 spans 15 amino acids. The V and J ends lost 6 bases and 7 bases respectively, with 16 bases between them. CDR1 SNHLY and CDR2 FYNNEI come from the germline V gene. The CDR3 DNA is TGTGCCAGCAGCGATCGGACCCGGACAAATTCACCCCTCCACTTT. Its protein is CASSDRTRTNSPLHF.

The V and J genes are TRBV5-1 and TRBJ2-7; tentatively, D is TRBD1 (6 bases). This CDR3 contains 13 residues. V was shortened by 2 bases and J by 4 bases, with 10 bases between the two germline ends. From germline, CDR1 is SGHRS and CDR2 YFSETQ. CDR3: CASSFFTGYEQYV. The CDR3 nucleotides are TGCGCCAGCAGCTTTTTTACAGGGTACGAGCAGTACGTC.

CDR3: CASSQDLGGARPTGNTIYF. The CDR3 region has the DNA TGCGCCAGCAGCCAAGATTTAGGGGGGGCCCGGCCGACTGGAAACACCATATATTTT. The V call is TRBV4-3, the J call TRBJ1-3; tentatively, D is TRBD1 (6 bases). Germline CDR1 LGHNA, CDR2 YSLEER. V was cut by 0 bases and J by 2 bases, with 20 bases left in between. The CDR3 length is 19 residues.

J is TRBJ2-2 and V is TRBV6-5, with a tentative D call TRBD2 (6 bases). V was cut by 6 bases and J by 5 bases, with 10 bases left in between. The CDR3 contains 13 residues. Germline-derived CDR1 and CDR2 are MNHEY and SVGAGI. The CDR3 nucleotides read TGTGCCAGCAGATATGGGGGGACCGGGGAGCTGTTTTTT. This encodes CASRYGGTGELFF.

The chain employs TRBV5-6 and TRBJ2-3; D possibly corresponds to TRBD1 (5 bases). The CDR3 runs 17 residues. The germline V gene has CDR1 SGHDT and CDR2 YYEEEE. Trimming took off 0 bases at V and 2 bases at J, with 16 bases between the two ends. CDR3 sequence (DNA): TGTGCCAGCAGCTTGGCCAACCCAGGGTCGTTCACAGATACGCAGTATTTT. Translation: CASSLANPGSFTDTQYF.

The genes are TRBV7-8 and TRBJ1-3, with D maybe TRBD1 (6 bases). Germline V gene sequence: CDR1 SGHVS, CDR2 FQNEAQ. Trimming removed 1 base at V and 0 bases at J, with 10 bases between. The CDR3 spans 16 residues. The CDR3 spells CASSLETGNSGNTIYF. As DNA, the CDR3 is TGTGCCAGCAGCTTAGAAACAGGGAACTCTGGAAACACCATATATTTT.

The J gene is TRBJ2-4, the V gene TRBV30; a weak D match, TRBD2 (5 bases). Germline CDR1 GTSNPN, CDR2 SVGIG (reference sequence). The CDR3 is 16 residues long. V was trimmed by 3 bases and J by 8 bases, leaving 23 bases between them. For the CDR3, the DNA is TGTGCCTGGAGCGCCTGGGCTTACGGGGAATCGGACATTCAGTACTTC. Encoded protein: CAWSAWAYGESDIQYF.

The V call is TRBV5-1, the J call TRBJ2-3; the match to TRBD2 covers 7 bases. The germline CDR1 and CDR2 sequences are SGHRS and YFSETQ. The CDR3 loop spans 18 amino acids. The junction had 16 bases not matched to a gene; V was cut back by 2 bases and J by 4 bases. The CDR3 sequence is CASSFWATGGRDADTQYF. The CDR3 DNA follows: TGCGCCAGCAGCTTCTGGGCGACGGGAGGCCGGGATGCAGATACGCAGTATTTT.

The rearrangement uses TRBV7-9 and TRBJ2-2; perhaps TRBD1 as D (6 bases). From germline, CDR1 is SEHNR and CDR2 FQNEAQ (reference sequence). V gave up 4 bases and J gave up 7 bases, with 16 bases separating them. The CDR3 runs 15 residues. DNA of the CDR3: TGTGCCAGCAGCTCGTTACAGGGTGTATTCGGGGAGCTGTTTTTT. Protein sequence: CASSSLQGVFGELFF. Supplemented by reference TRBV7-9 and TRBJ2-2, the full variable domain reads DTGVSQNPRHKITKRGQNVTFRCDPISEHNRLYWYRQTLGQGPEFLTYFQNEAQLEKSRLLSDRFSAERPKGSFSTLEIQRTEQGDSAMYLCASSSLQGVFGELFFGEGSRLTVL.

This clone has a handful of counts. The J gene is TRBJ2-3, the V gene TRBV7-2; no definite D call. The germline gives CDR1 SGHTA, CDR2 FQGNSA. The CDR3 is 12 residues long. V lost 3 bases to trimming and J lost 4 bases, with 5 bases between them. The CDR3 reads CASSFLSDTQYF. CDR3 DNA sequence: TGTGCCAGCAGCTTCTTATCAGATACGCAGTATTTT.

The V and J genes are TRBV5-1 and TRBJ2-1; 10 bases agree with TRBD1. The trim removed 4 bases at V and 5 bases at J, leaving 6 bases unmatched. The CDR3 covers 15 residues. CDR1 SGHRS and CDR2 YFSETQ come from the germline V gene. As DNA, the CDR3 is TGCGCCAGCAGCCCAGGACAGGGGGATAACAATGAGCAGTTCTTC. It yields the protein CASSPGQGDNNEQFF.

Here the CDR3 reads CASSSSGTGSHLGPQHF. In DNA, the CDR3 is TGTGCCAGCAGCTCTTCCGGGACAGGGTCCCACTTAGGGCCCCAGCATTTT. The chain uses TRBV28 and TRBJ1-5, with 9 bases aligning to TRBD1. Looked up from germline, CDR1 is MDHEN and CDR2 is SYDVKM. This CDR3 comprises 17 residues. V lost 6 bases, J lost 9 bases, and 18 bases stayed unmatched.

The chain combines TRBV7-6 with TRBJ1-1; no reliable D call. This CDR3 spans 13 amino acids. V lost 4 bases, J lost 6 bases, and 12 bases lay in between. Germline loops: CDR1 SGHVS, CDR2 FNYEAQ. CDR3 sequence: CASSSLVAAEAFF. In DNA form, the CDR3 reads TGTGCCAGCAGCTCACTAGTCGCAGCTGAAGCTTTCTTT.

The chain uses TRBV29-1 and TRBJ2-7; the match to TRBD2 covers 8 bases. Germline V gives CDR1 SQVTM, CDR2 ANQGSEA. V shed 6 bases, J shed 0 bases, and the junction held 10 bases outside the gene matches. The CDR3 runs to 15 residues. The CDR3 reads CSVTGGIGGSYEQYF. The CDR3 region has the DNA TGCAGCGTGACGGGAGGGATTGGGGGCTCCTACGAGCAGTACTTC.

The CDR3 sequence is CASSQRTGWYEQYF. The CDR3 DNA reads as TGTGCCAGCAGTCAGAGGACAGGGTGGTACGAGCAGTACTTC. J is TRBJ2-7 and V is TRBV6-5; 8 nucleotides line up with TRBD1. The CDR3 has 14 amino acids. J was trimmed by 4 bases and V by 5 bases; bases with no gene match: 7. Per the germline V gene, CDR1 is MNHEY and CDR2 is SVGAGI.

The chain is built from TRBV7-6 and TRBJ2-7; D may correspond to TRBD1 or TRBD2 (6 bases each). Trimming left V 1 base short and J 6 bases short, with 10 bases between. Germline CDR1 is SGHVS and CDR2 is FNYEAQ. The CDR3 consists of 13 residues. This chain's CDR3 is CASSLGGAGEQYF. As DNA, the CDR3 is TGTGCCAGCAGCTTAGGGGGGGCGGGCGAGCAGTACTTC.

V usage is TRBV28 and J usage is TRBJ1-5; 12 nucleotides agree with TRBD1. The CDR3 extends over 15 amino acids. Germline values: CDR1 MDHEN, CDR2 SYDVKM. The V gene end was trimmed by 6 bases and the J gene end by 6 bases; junction bases not matched to a gene: 6. The DNA of the CDR3 is TGTGCCAGCAGCCTGGGACAGGGGGCGATTCAGCCCCAGCATTTT. It yields the protein CASSLGQGAIQPQHF.

The chain employs TRBV7-2 and TRBJ1-5; 9 bases map to TRBD1. The CDR3 length is 14 residues. The V segment lost 3 bases and the J segment 6 bases; nucleotides outside the gene matches: 3. Germline V CDR1 and CDR2: SGHTA, FQGNSA. CDR3 in DNA: TGTGCCAGCAGCTTGGGACAGGGCTTTCAGCCCCAGCATTTT. Translating it yields CASSLGQGFQPQHF. The full variable domain, with the rest looked up from reference TRBV7-2 and TRBJ1-5, is GAGVSQSPSNKVTEKGKDVELRCDPISGHTALYWYRQSLGQGLEFLIYFQGNSAPDKSGLPSDRFSAERTGGSVSTLTIQRTQQEDSAVYLCASSLGQGFQPQHFGDGTRLSIL.

The chain uses TRBV6-5 and TRBJ2-7; D is ambiguous. The ends were cut back, 2 bases at V and 3 bases at J, with 8 bases in the middle. CDR3 length: 13 residues. The germline V gene encodes CDR1 MNHEY and CDR2 SVGAGI. In DNA form, the CDR3 reads TGTGCCAGCAGTTACGCCAGAGACTACGAGCAGTACTTC. Its translation is CASSYARDYEQYF.

This chain connects TRBV11-2 to TRBJ1-4; D is possibly TRBD1 (5 bases). Germline values: CDR1 SGHAT, CDR2 FQNNGV. The length of the CDR3 is 13 residues. The germline V and J ends were trimmed by 5 bases and 13 bases, with 17 bases remaining between them. The CDR3 reads CASSPSGAPVLFF. CDR3 nucleotides: TGTGCCAGCAGCCCATCCGGGGCACCGGTACTGTTTTTT.

The chain recombines TRBV28 with TRBJ2-7; 8 bases fit TRBD1. After removal of 6 bases from V and 2 bases from J, the junction contained 9 bases not matched to a gene. The CDR3 extends over 15 amino acids. Germline V gene data show CDR1 as MDHEN and CDR2 as SYDVKM. Here the CDR3 DNA reads TGTGCCAGCAGCGCCCCCAGACAGGGGACCTACGAGCAGTACTTC. Residues: CASSAPRQGTYEQYF.

The chain is built from TRBV19 and TRBJ1-2; D might be TRBD1 (6 bases). The CDR3 is 13 amino acids. V was shortened by 6 bases and J by 7 bases, with 15 bases between the two germline ends. CDR1 and CDR2 from the germline V gene are LNHDA and SQIVND (reference sequence). CDR3 sequence reads: CASRDTGLVGYTF. For the CDR3, the DNA is TGTGCCAGTAGAGATACAGGGTTGGTTGGCTACACCTTC. The full variable domain, its missing parts supplied by reference TRBV19 and TRBJ1-2, is DGGITQSPKYLFRKEGQNVTLSCEQNLNHDAMYWYRQDPGQGLRLIYYSQIVNDFQKGDIAEGYSVSREKKESFPLTVTSAQKNPTAFYLCASRDTGLVGYTFGSGTRLTVV.

The rearrangement links TRBV7-3 to TRBJ2-2; tentative D call: TRBD2 (5 bases). This CDR3 contains 14 residues. Germline V CDR1 and CDR2: SGHTA, FQGTGA. V lost 2 bases and J lost 5, with 9 bases in between. As DNA, the CDR3 is TGTGCCAGCAGCTTAGGGAGAACGACCGGGGAGCTGTTTTTT. Its translation: CASSLGRTTGELFF.

This clone showed up just a few times. This rearrangement joins TRBV5-6 to TRBJ1-2, with D possibly being TRBD1 (5 bases). The germline V and J ends were trimmed by 0 bases and 3 bases, with 6 bases remaining between them. From germline, CDR1 is SGHDT and CDR2 YYEEEE. CDR3 length equals 13 residues. The CDR3 DNA reads as TGTGCCAGCAGCTTGGACAGGCACTATGGCTACACCTTC. Encoded protein: CASSLDRHYGYTF.

The rearrangement uses TRBV27 and TRBJ2-1; D perhaps matches TRBD1 (6 bases). CDR1 is MNHEY and CDR2 is SMNVEV in the germline V gene (reference sequence). V lost 0 bases and J lost 12, with 33 bases in between. The CDR3 contains 20 residues. The DNA for the CDR3 is TGTGCCAGCAGTTTATCCTACGACCCGGGGACACCAGGTTACTCCCGAGCGCAGTTCTTC. It translates to CASSLSYDPGTPGYSRAQFF.

This clone was observed a single time. V usage is TRBV11-2 and J usage is TRBJ2-2; possible D gene TRBD1, 9 bases. CDR3 length: 16 residues. The V end lost 5 bases, the J end lost 9 bases, and 22 bases lay between the germline ends. The V gene's germline CDR1 is SGHAT and CDR2 FQNNGV. The CDR3 reads CASSGDRGTRSRELFF. DNA for the CDR3: TGTGCCAGCAGCGGCGACAGGGGGACTAGATCAAGGGAGCTGTTTTTT.

The V and J genes are TRBV10-3 and TRBJ1-6; 8 positions agree with TRBD1. CDR1 is ENHRY and CDR2 is SYGVKD in the germline V gene. CDR3 length: 15 residues. V trimming: 3 bases; J trimming: 6 bases; junction bases outside the gene matches: 4. CDR3 sequence: CAISEPGQGNSPLHF. CDR3 sequence (DNA): TGTGCCATCAGTGAACCTGGACAGGGTAATTCACCCCTCCACTTT.